This T cell receptor beta chain was sequenced during a study of graft-versus-host responses after intestinal transplantation. Study information: Each recipient received anti-thymocyte globulin induction, then tacrolimus and steroids for 3 to 4 years.

As for this clone: The target antigen is unknown.

V was cut by 3 bases and J by 1 base, with 2 bases left in between. Per germline, CDR1 ENHRY and CDR2 SYGVKD. The CDR3 consists of 12 residues. Method: immunoSEQ multiplex PCR; TCRdb's copy keeps in-frame clones and lacks some. Among about 120,000 clones listed, over 80% were seen once. Findings and caveats of the study: GvH clones were found in recipient marrow; some appeared first in ileum or blood.

This specimen was unstimulated CD4+ T cells sorted from spleen or lymph node cells, taken before intestinal transplant. The chain carries TRBV10-3 and TRBJ2-3; no clear D. This receptor was obtained from a human donor who received an intestinal transplant. CDR3 in amino acids: CAISEGTDTQYF. CDR3 nucleotide sequence: TGTGCCATCAGTGAAGGCACAGATACGCAGTATTTT.